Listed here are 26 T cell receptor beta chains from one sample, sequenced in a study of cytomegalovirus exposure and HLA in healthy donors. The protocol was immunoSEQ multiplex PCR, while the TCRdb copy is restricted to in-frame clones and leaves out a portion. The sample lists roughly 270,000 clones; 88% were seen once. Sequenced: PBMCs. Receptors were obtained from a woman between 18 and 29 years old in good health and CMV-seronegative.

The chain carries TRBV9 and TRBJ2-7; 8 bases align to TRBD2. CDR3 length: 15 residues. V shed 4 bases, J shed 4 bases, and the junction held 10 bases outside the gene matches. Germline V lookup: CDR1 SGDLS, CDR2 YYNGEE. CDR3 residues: CASSMTSDPSYEQYF. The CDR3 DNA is TGTGCCAGCAGCATGACTAGCGACCCCTCGTACGAGCAGTACTTC.

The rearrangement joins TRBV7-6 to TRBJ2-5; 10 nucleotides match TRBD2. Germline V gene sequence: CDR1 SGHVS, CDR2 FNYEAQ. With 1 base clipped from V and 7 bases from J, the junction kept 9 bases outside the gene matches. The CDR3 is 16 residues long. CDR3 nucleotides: TGTGCCAGCAGCTTAGGTACTAGCGGGACCAAGGGGACCCAGTACTTC. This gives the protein CASSLGTSGTKGTQYF.

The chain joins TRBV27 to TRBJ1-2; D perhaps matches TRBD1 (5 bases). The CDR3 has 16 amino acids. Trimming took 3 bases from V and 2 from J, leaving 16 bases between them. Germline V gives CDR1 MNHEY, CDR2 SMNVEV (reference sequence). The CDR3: CASSFIHPTENYGYTF. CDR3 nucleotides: TGTGCCAGCAGTTTCATCCATCCGACAGAAAACTATGGCTACACCTTC.

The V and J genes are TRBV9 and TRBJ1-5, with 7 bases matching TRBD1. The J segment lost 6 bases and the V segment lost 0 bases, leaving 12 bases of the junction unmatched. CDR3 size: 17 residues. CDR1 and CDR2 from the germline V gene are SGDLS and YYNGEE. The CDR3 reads CASSVATGRPGGQPQHF. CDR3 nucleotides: TGTGCCAGCAGCGTAGCTACTGGTCGGCCAGGGGGTCAGCCCCAGCATTTT.

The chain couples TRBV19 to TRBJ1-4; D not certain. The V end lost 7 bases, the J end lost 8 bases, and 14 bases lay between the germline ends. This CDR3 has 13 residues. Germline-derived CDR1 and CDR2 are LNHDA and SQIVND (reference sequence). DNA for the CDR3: TGTGCCAGTACTTCTCAGGAGGAAGAAAAACTGTTTTTT. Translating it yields CASTSQEEEKLFF.

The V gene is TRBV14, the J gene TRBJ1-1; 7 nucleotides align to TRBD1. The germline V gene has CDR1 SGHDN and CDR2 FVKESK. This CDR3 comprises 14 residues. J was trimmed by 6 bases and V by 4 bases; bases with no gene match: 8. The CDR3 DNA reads TGTGCCAGCAGCCGACAGGGTAAGGCTTCTGAAGCTTTCTTT. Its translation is CASSRQGKASEAFF.

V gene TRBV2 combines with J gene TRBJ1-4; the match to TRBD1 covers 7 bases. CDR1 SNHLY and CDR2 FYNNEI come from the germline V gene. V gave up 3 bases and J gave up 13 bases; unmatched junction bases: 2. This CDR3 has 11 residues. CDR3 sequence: CASSEEGALFF. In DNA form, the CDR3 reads TGTGCCAGCAGTGAGGAGGGGGCACTGTTTTTT.

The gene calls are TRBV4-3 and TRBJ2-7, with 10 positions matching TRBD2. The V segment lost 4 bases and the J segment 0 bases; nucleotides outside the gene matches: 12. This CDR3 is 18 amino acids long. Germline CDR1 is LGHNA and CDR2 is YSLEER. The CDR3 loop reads CASSRPGLAIGNSYEQYF. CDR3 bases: TGCGCCAGCAGCCGACCGGGACTAGCGATCGGTAACTCCTACGAGCAGTACTTC.

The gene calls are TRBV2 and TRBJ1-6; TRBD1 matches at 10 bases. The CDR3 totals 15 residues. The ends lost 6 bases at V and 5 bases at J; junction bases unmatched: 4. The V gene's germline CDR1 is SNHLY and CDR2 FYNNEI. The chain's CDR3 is CASSTGTGDNSPLHF. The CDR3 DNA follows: TGTGCCAGCAGCACCGGGACAGGGGATAATTCACCCCTCCACTTT.

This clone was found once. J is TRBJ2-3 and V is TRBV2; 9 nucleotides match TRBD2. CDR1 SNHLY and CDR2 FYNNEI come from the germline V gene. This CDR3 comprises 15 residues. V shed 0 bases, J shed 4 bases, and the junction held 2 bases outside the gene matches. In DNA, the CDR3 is TGTGCCAGCAGTGAAGCTAGCGGGGGTGCAGATACGCAGTATTTT. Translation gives CASSEASGGADTQYF.

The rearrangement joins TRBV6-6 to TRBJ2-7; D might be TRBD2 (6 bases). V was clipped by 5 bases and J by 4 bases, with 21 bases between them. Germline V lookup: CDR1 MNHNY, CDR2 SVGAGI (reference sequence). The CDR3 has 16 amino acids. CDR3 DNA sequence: TGTGCCAGCAGTCCCGGGACGGGAACTAGCCCATACGAGCAGTACTTC. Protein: CASSPGTGTSPYEQYF.

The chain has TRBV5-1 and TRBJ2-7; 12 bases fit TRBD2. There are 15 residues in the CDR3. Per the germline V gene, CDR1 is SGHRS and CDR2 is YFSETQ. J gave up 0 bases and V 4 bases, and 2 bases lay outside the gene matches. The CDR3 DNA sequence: TGCGCCAGCAGCCTGGGACTAGCGGGCTCCTACGAGCAGTACTTC. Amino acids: CASSLGLAGSYEQYF.

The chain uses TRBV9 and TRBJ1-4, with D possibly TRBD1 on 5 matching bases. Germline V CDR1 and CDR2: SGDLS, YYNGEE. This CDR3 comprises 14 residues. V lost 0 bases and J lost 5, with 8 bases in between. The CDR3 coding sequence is TGTGCCAGCAGCGTAGGACAGCTCAATGAAAAACTGTTTTTT. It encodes CASSVGQLNEKLFF.

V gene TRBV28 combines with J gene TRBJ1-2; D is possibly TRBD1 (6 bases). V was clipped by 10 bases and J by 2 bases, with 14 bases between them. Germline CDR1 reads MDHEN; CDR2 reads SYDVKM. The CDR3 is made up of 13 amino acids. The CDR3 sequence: CATFDRTNYGYTF. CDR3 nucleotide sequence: TGTGCCACCTTCGACAGGACAAACTATGGCTACACCTTC.

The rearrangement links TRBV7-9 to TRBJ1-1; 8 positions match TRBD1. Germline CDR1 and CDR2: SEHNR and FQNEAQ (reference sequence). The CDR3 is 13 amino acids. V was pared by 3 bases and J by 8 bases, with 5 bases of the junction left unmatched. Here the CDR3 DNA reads TGTGCCAGCAGCTTCCCAAGACAGGGGGAAGCTTTCTTT. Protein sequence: CASSFPRQGEAFF.

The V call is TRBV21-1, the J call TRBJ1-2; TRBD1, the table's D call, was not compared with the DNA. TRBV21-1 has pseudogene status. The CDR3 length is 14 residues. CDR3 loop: CASTRIQGPRGYTF. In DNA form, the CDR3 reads TGTGCCAGCACCCGCATACAGGGGCCGAGGGGCTACACCTTC.

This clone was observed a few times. The CDR3 bases are TGTGCCAGCAGCTCCCTAGGTGAGCAGTTCTTC. Translating it yields CASSSLGEQFF. This chain connects TRBV28 to TRBJ2-1; unclear D gene. The V and J ends lost 6 bases and 9 bases respectively, with 9 bases between them. CDR1 MDHEN and CDR2 SYDVKM come from the germline V gene. This CDR3 has 11 amino acids.

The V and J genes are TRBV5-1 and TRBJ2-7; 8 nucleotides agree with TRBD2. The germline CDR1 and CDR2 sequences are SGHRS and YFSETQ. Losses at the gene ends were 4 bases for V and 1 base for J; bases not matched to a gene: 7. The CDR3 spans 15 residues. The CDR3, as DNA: TGCGCCAGCAGCCCACGAGCGGGAGAATCCTACGAGCAGTACTTC. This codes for CASSPRAGESYEQYF. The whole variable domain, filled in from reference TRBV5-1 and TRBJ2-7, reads KAGVTQTPRYLIKTRGQQVTLSCSPISGHRSVSWYQQTPGQGLQFLFEYFSETQRNKGNFPGRFSGRQFSNSRSEMNVSTLELGDSALYLCASSPRAGESYEQYFGPGTRLTVT.

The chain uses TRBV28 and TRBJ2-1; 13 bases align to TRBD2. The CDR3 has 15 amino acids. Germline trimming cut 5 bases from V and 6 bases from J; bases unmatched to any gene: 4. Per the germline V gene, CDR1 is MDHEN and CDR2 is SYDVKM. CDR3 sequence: CASSNGLAGVNEQFF. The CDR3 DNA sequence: TGTGCCAGCAGTAACGGACTAGCGGGAGTCAATGAGCAGTTCTTC. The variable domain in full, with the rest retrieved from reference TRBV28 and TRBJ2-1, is DVKVTQSSRYLVKRTGEKVFLECVQDMDHENMFWYRQDPGLGLRLIYFSYDVKMKEKGDIPEGYSVSREKKERFSLILESASTNQTSMYLCASSNGLAGVNEQFFGPGTRLTVL.

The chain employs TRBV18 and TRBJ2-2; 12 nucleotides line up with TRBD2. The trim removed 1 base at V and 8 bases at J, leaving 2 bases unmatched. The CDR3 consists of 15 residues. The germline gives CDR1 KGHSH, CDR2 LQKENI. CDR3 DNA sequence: TGTGCCAGCTCACCACAACTAGCGGGAGGAGGGGAGCTGTTTTTT. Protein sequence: CASSPQLAGGGELFF.

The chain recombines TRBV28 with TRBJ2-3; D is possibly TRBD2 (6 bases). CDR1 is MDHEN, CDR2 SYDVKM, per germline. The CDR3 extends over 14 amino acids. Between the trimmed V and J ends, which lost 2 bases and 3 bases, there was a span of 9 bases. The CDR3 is CASSLAGSTDTQYF. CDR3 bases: TGTGCCAGCAGTTTAGCGGGGAGTACAGATACGCAGTATTTT. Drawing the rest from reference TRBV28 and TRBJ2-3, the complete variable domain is DVKVTQSSRYLVKRTGEKVFLECVQDMDHENMFWYRQDPGLGLRLIYFSYDVKMKEKGDIPEGYSVSREKKERFSLILESASTNQTSMYLCASSLAGSTDTQYFGPGTRLTVL.

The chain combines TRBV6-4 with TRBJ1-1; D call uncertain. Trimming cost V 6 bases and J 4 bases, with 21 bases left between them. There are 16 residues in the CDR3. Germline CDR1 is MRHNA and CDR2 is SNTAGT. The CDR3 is CASRTRGPFRGTEAFF. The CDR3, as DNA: TGTGCCAGCAGGACCCGCGGACCTTTTCGGGGCACTGAAGCTTTCTTT.

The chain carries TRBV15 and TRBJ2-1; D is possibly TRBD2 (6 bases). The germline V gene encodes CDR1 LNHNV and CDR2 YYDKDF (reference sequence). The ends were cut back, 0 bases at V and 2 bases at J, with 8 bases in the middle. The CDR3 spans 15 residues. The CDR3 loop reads CATSRDSGTYNEQFF. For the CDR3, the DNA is TGTGCCACCAGCAGAGATAGCGGCACCTACAATGAGCAGTTCTTC.

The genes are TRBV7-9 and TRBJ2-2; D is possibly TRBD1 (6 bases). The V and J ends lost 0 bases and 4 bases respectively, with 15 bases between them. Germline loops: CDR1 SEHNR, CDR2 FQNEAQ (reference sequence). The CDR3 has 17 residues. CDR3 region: CASSLAPIFRGTGELFF. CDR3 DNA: TGTGCCAGCAGCTTAGCGCCCATATTCAGGGGCACCGGGGAGCTGTTTTTT.

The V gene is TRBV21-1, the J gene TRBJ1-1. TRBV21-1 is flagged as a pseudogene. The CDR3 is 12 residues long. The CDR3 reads CASNLDSAEAFF. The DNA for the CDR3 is TGTGCCAGCAACCTCGATAGCGCTGAAGCTTTCTTT.

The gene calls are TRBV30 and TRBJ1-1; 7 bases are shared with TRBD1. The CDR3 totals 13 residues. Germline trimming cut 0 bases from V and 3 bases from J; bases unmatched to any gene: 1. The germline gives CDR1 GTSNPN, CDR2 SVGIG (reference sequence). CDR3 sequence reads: CAWSVQGDTEAFF. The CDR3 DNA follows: TGTGCCTGGAGTGTGCAGGGGGACACTGAAGCTTTCTTT.